This passage covers 21 T cell receptor beta chains from one sample sequenced in a study of cytomegalovirus exposure and HLA in healthy donors. Both 60 Vbeta primers and 13 Jbeta primers went into the PCR. Profiled with immunoSEQ multiplex PCR; TCRdb holds only in-frame clones, not every one. The sample lists 150,000 to 200,000 clones, about 80% occurring once. Sequencing was carried out using PBMCs. These receptors originate from a boy between 10 and 17 years old in good health and CMV-seronegative.

The chain recombines TRBV4-1 with TRBJ1-4, with 11 bases lining up with TRBD1. V was pared by 1 base and J by 7 bases, with 5 bases of the junction left unmatched. The CDR3 extends over 16 amino acids. Per the germline V gene, CDR1 is MGHRA and CDR2 is YSYEKL. CDR3 protein: CASSQGTGGSFEKLFF. CDR3 in DNA: TGCGCCAGCAGCCAAGGGACAGGGGGCTCCTTTGAAAAACTGTTTTTT.

This rearrangement joins TRBV30 to TRBJ2-1; the match to TRBD2 covers 7 bases. With 1 base clipped from V and 6 bases from J, the junction kept 3 bases outside the gene matches. Germline lookup yields CDR1 GTSNPN and CDR2 SVGIG (reference sequence). This CDR3 region has 13 residues. In DNA form, the CDR3 reads TGTGCCTGGAGTGAATTAGCGGGCAATGAGCAGTTCTTC. Protein sequence: CAWSELAGNEQFF.

This chain uses TRBV27 with TRBJ2-3; D might be TRBD2 (6 bases). Germline V gives CDR1 MNHEY, CDR2 SMNVEV (reference sequence). This CDR3 comprises 13 residues. The germline V and J ends were trimmed by 11 bases and 5 bases, with 17 bases remaining between them. The CDR3 nucleotides read TGTGCCTCACTAGCATACCAAGAAGATACGCAGTATTTT. Protein sequence: CASLAYQEDTQYF.

The genes are TRBV7-8 and TRBJ1-2, with 7 bases that match TRBD1. CDR3 length equals 17 residues. V shed 0 bases and J 4 bases; nucleotides not matched to a gene: 11. Germline loops: CDR1 SGHVS, CDR2 FQNEAQ. In DNA form, the CDR3 reads TGTGCCAGCAGCTTAGCGAGTGGGACAGCAAGGCTCTATGGCTACACCTTC. Its translation is CASSLASGTARLYGYTF.

With regard to this clone: Other nucleotide sequences in the sample specify the same CDR3. The gene calls are TRBV9 and TRBJ2-5, with 8 bases identical to TRBD1. Unmatched junction bases numbered 6, after V lost 3 bases and J lost 5 bases. Germline assignment: CDR1 SGDLS and CDR2 YYNGEE. The CDR3 extends over 14 amino acids. The CDR3 reads CASSAGGWGETQYF. CDR3 nucleotides: TGTGCCAGCAGCGCAGGGGGCTGGGGGGAGACCCAGTACTTC.

The chain carries TRBV4-2 and TRBJ2-1; 8 positions agree with TRBD2. The J segment lost 1 base and the V segment lost 1 base, leaving 12 bases of the junction unmatched. Germline V gene data show CDR1 as LGHNA and CDR2 as YNFKEQ. The CDR3 is made up of 19 amino acids. Here the CDR3 reads CASSQVWRGAEQSYNEQFF. Written as DNA, the CDR3 is TGTGCCAGCAGCCAAGTTTGGCGGGGGGCAGAACAATCCTACAATGAGCAGTTCTTC.

The chain combines TRBV7-3 with TRBJ2-5; 8 bases agree with TRBD2. J gave up 2 bases and V 5 bases, and 7 bases lay outside the gene matches. Germline CDR1 SGHTA, CDR2 FQGTGA. The CDR3 length is 15 residues. This chain's CDR3 is CASSPRLAPQETQYF. CDR3 DNA sequence: TGTGCCAGCAGCCCCAGACTAGCGCCACAAGAGACCCAGTACTTC.

The J gene is TRBJ1-5, the V gene TRBV7-6; TRBD1 is a possible D gene (5 bases). Germline assignment: CDR1 SGHVS and CDR2 FNYEAQ. V was trimmed by 1 base and J by 4 bases, leaving 8 bases between them. The CDR3 is 14 residues long. The CDR3 sequence: CASSLVEGNQPQHF. CDR3 nucleotide sequence: TGTGCCAGCAGCTTAGTGGAGGGGAATCAGCCCCAGCATTTT.

The gene calls are TRBV30 and TRBJ2-5, with D perhaps TRBD2 (6 bases). The CDR3 spans 12 residues. Trimming cost V 2 bases and J 3 bases, with 7 bases left between them. In germline, CDR1 is GTSNPN, CDR2 SVGIG (reference sequence). The CDR3 DNA reads TGTGCCTGGAGTCGGAGGGAAGAGACCCAGTACTTC. Amino acid sequence: CAWSRREETQYF.

J is TRBJ1-1 and V is TRBV2; 7 bases are a match to TRBD1. Germline trimming cut 6 bases from V and 8 bases from J; bases unmatched to any gene: 9. This CDR3 is built from 13 residues. Germline V gene data show CDR1 as SNHLY and CDR2 as FYNNEI. The CDR3 DNA sequence: TGTGCCAGCAGGAAAGACAGGGTGAACGAAGCTTTCTTT. As protein: CASRKDRVNEAFF. The variable domain in full, with the rest retrieved from reference TRBV2 and TRBJ1-1, is EPEVTQTPSHQVTQMGQEVILRCVPISNHLYFYWYRQILGQKVEFLVSFYNNEISEKSEIFDDQFSVERPDGSNFTLKIRSTKLEDSAMYFCASRKDRVNEAFFGQGTRLTVV.

The V call is TRBV5-6, the J call TRBJ1-3, with a weak D call TRBD1 (5 bases). CDR1 and CDR2 from the germline V gene are SGHDT and YYEEEE. The V gene lost 2 bases and the J gene lost 4 bases, with 10 bases spanning the gap. The CDR3 sequence is 14 residues long. For the CDR3, the DNA is TGTGCCAGCAGCTTATGGGGCGCCGGAAACACCATATATTTT. This sequence encodes CASSLWGAGNTIYF.

The V gene is TRBV30, the J gene TRBJ1-1; 7 bases fit TRBD1. V lost 4 bases to trimming and J lost 1 base; unmatched junction nucleotides: 3. The CDR3 has 13 amino acids. The germline gives CDR1 GTSNPN, CDR2 SVGIG (reference sequence). CDR3 amino acids: CAWNRGANTEAFF. The CDR3 DNA sequence: TGTGCCTGGAACAGGGGTGCGAACACTGAAGCTTTCTTT.

The chain combines TRBV6-5 with TRBJ1-2, with D possibly matching TRBD1 (6 bases). This CDR3 comprises 16 residues. Germline CDR1 and CDR2: MNHEY and SVGAGI. V gave up 0 bases and J gave up 4 bases, with 15 bases separating them. The CDR3 region is CASSYSRIGDTYGYTF. DNA for the CDR3: TGTGCCAGCAGTTACTCTCGAATAGGGGACACCTATGGCTACACCTTC.

The chain uses TRBV27 and TRBJ1-5; the D is unclear. The ends were cut back, 3 bases at V and 6 bases at J, with 12 bases in the middle. In germline, CDR1 is MNHEY, CDR2 SMNVEV (reference sequence). The CDR3 runs to 14 residues. The CDR3 loop reads CASSFAAGIQPQHF. The DNA for the CDR3 is TGTGCCAGCAGTTTCGCGGCGGGGATTCAGCCCCAGCATTTT.

This chain uses TRBV7-6 with TRBJ1-2; a weak D match, TRBD1 (5 bases). Germline V CDR1 and CDR2: SGHVS, FNYEAQ. The CDR3 is 18 amino acids. The V end lost 5 bases, the J end lost 0 bases, and 22 bases lay between the germline ends. CDR3: CASSLGLADASPNYGYTF. CDR3 bases: TGTGCCAGCAGCCTGGGACTAGCCGATGCTTCCCCTAACTATGGCTACACCTTC. The whole variable domain, filled in from reference TRBV7-6 and TRBJ1-2, reads GAGVSQSPRYKVTKRGQDVALRCDPISGHVSLYWYRQALGQGPEFLTYFNYEAQQDKSGLPNDRFSAERPEGSISTLTIQRTEQRDSAMYRCASSLGLADASPNYGYTFGSGTRLTVV.

The rearrangement joins TRBV5-1 to TRBJ2-1, with 9 positions matching TRBD2. The CDR3 is 17 residues long. V shed 1 base, J shed 1 base, and the junction held 6 bases outside the gene matches. CDR1 and CDR2 (germline): SGHRS, YFSETQ. CDR3 nucleotide sequence: TGCGCCAGCAGCTTGTCGCCTAGCGGGAATTCCTACAATGAGCAGTTCTTC. The encoded protein is CASSLSPSGNSYNEQFF.

In this sample, this clone turned up a few times. V and J are TRBV30 and TRBJ1-4, with TRBD1 as a possible D gene (5 bases). Germline CDR1 and CDR2: GTSNPN and SVGIG (reference sequence). This CDR3 region has 17 residues. V dropped 0 bases and J dropped 8 bases, with 22 bases sitting between them. CDR3 loop: CAWSVLAPGNSEEKLFF. The CDR3 DNA reads TGTGCCTGGAGTGTACTCGCCCCAGGGAATTCAGAGGAAAAACTGTTTTTT.

V usage is TRBV6-5 and J usage is TRBJ2-7; TRBD1 aligns across 10 bases. CDR1 and CDR2 (germline): MNHEY, SVGAGI. The V segment lost 0 bases and the J segment 4 bases; nucleotides outside the gene matches: 6. CDR3 length: 16 amino acids. The CDR3 region has the DNA TGTGCCAGCAGTTACTCACTCCCGGACAGGGGGTACGAGCAGTACTTC. As protein: CASSYSLPDRGYEQYF.

The chain employs TRBV30 and TRBJ1-1; TRBD1 matches at 7 bases. Trimming at V came to 1 base and at J to 0 bases, leaving 2 bases not matched to a gene. The germline gives CDR1 GTSNPN, CDR2 SVGIG (reference sequence). This CDR3 region has 14 residues. In nucleotides, the CDR3 is TGTGCCTGGAGTGAGGGACAGCTGAACACTGAAGCTTTCTTT. This codes for CAWSEGQLNTEAFF.

The chain uses TRBV7-3 and TRBJ2-1; D is perhaps TRBD1 (7 bases). Germline V lookup: CDR1 SGHTA, CDR2 FQGTGA. The CDR3 is 15 residues long. V lost 2 bases, J lost 8 bases, and 16 bases lay in between. The CDR3 region is CASSLQGGRMDEQFF. Written as DNA, the CDR3 is TGTGCCAGCAGCTTACAGGGGGGCCGGATGGATGAGCAGTTCTTC.

The V gene is TRBV5-5, the J gene TRBJ1-5, with D tentatively TRBD1 (5 bases). The CDR3 has 15 residues. Trimming took off 0 bases at V and 6 bases at J, with 13 bases between the two ends. Germline V lookup: CDR1 SGHKS, CDR2 YYEKEE (reference sequence). CDR3 bases: TGTGCCAGCAGCTTGGTTGGGGGGGTGCCTCAGCCCCAGCATTTT. Its protein is CASSLVGGVPQPQHF.